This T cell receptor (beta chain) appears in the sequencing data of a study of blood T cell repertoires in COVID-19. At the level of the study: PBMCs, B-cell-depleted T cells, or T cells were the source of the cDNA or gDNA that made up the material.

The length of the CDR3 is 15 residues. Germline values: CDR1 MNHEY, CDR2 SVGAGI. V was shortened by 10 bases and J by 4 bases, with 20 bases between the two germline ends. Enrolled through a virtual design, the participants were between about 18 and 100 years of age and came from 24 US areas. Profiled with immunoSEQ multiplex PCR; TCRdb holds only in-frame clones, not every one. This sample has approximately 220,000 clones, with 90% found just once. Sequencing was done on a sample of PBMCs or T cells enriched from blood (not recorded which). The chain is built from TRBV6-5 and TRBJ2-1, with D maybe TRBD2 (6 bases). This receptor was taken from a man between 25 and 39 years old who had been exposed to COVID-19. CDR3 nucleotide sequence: TGTGCCACTAGTGGGAAAAGCGGGTCGTACAATGAGCAGTTCTTC. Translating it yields CATSGKSGSYNEQFF.